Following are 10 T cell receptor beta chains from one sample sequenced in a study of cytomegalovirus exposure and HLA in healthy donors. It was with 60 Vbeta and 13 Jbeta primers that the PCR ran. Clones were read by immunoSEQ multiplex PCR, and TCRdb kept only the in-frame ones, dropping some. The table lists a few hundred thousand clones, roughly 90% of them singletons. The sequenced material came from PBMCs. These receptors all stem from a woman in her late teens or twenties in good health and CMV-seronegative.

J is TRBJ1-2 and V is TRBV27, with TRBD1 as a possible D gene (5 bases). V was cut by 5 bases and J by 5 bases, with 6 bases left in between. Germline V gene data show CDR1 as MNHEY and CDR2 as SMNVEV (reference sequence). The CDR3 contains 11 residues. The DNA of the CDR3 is TGTGCCAGCAGTCCAGGGTATGGCTACACCTTC. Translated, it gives CASSPGYGYTF.

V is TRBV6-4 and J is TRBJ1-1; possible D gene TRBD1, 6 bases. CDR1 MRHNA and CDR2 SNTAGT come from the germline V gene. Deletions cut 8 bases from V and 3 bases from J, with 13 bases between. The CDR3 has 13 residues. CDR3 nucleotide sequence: TGTGCCAGCTCCAGGACAGAGTACACTGAAGCTTTCTTT. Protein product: CASSRTEYTEAFF.

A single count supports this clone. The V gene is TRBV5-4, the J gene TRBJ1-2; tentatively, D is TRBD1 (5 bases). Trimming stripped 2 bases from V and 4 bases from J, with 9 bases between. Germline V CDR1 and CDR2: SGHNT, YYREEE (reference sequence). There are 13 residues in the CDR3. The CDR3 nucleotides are TGTGCCAGCAGCTTAGACAGATTCTATGGCTACACCTTC. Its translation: CASSLDRFYGYTF.

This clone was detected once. CDR3 in amino acids: CASSIDLGNYRTPSEKLFF. The CDR3 DNA is TGTGCCAGTAGTATAGATCTTGGGAACTACCGGACTCCCTCGGAAAAACTGTTTTTT. The gene calls are TRBV19 and TRBJ1-4, with D unresolved. This CDR3 contains 19 residues. The V end lost 0 bases, the J end lost 8 bases, and 25 bases lay between the germline ends. The V gene's germline CDR1 is LNHDA and CDR2 SQIVND (reference sequence).

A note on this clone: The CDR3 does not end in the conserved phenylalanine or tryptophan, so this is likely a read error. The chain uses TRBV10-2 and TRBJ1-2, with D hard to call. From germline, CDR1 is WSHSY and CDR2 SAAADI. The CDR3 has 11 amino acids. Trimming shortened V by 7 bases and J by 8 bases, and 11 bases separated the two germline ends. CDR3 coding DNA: TGCGCCAGCATAGTGTCGGGGGGCTACACCCTC. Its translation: CASIVSGGYTL.

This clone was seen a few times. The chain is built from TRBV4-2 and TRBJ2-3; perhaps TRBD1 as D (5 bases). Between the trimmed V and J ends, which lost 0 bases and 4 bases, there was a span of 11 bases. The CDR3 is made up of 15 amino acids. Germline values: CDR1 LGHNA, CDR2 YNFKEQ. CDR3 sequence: CASSQERARADTQYF. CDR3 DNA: TGTGCCAGCAGCCAAGAAAGGGCCAGGGCAGATACGCAGTATTTT.

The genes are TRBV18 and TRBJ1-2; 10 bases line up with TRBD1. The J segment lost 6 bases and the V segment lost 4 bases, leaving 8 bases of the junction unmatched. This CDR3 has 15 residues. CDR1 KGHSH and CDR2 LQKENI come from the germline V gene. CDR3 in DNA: TGTGCCAGCTCACGTGCGGGACAGGGGACGGATGGCTACACCTTC. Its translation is CASSRAGQGTDGYTF.

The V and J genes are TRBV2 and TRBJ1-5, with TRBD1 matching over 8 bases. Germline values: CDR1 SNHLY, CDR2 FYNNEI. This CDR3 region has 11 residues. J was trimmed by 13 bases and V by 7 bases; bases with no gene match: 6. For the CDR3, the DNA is TGTGCCAGCACCTCGACAGGGGCTCAGCATTTT. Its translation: CASTSTGAQHF.

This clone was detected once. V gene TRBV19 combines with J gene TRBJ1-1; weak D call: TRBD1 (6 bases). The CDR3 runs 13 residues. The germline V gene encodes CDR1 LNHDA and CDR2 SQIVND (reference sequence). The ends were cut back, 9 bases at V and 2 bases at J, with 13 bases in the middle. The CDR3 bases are TGTGCCAGCCTCGGGACACCAAACACTGAAGCTTTCTTT. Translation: CASLGTPNTEAFF.

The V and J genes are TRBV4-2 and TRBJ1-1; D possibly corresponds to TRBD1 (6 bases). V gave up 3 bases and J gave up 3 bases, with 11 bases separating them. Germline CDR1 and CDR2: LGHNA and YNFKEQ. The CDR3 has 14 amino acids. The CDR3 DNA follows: TGTGCCAGCAGCCAGATCCAGGGGTACACTGAAGCTTTCTTT. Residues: CASSQIQGYTEAFF.